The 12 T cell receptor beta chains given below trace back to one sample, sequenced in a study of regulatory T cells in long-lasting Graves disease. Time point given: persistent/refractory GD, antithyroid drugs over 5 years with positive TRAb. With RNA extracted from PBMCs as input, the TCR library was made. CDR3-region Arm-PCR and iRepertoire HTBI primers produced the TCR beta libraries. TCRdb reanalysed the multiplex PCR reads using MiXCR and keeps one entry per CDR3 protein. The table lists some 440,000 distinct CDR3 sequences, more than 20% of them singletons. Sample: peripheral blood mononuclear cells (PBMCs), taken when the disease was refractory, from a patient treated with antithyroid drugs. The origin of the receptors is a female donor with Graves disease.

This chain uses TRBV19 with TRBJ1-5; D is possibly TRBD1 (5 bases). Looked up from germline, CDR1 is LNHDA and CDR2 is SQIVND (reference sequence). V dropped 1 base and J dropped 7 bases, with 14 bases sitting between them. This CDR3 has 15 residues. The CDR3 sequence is CASSIVQGPWQPQHF. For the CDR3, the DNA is TGTGCCAGTAGTATAGTTCAGGGTCCATGGCAGCCCCAGCATTTT. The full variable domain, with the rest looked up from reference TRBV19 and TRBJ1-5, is DGGITQSPKYLFRKEGQNVTLSCEQNLNHDAMYWYRQDPGQGLRLIYYSQIVNDFQKGDIAEGYSVSREKKESFPLTVTSAQKNPTAFYLCASSIVQGPWQPQHFGDGTRLSIL.

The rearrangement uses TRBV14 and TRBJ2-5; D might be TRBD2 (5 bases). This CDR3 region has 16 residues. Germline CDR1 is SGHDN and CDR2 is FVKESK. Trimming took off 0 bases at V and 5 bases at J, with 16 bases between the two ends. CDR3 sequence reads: CASSQDFEGVGETQYF. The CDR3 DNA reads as TGTGCCAGCAGCCAAGACTTTGAGGGAGTAGGCGAGACCCAGTACTTC.

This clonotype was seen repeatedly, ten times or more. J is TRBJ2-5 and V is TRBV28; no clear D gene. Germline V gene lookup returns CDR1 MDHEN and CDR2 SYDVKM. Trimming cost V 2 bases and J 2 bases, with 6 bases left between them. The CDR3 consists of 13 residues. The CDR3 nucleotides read TGTGCCAGCAGTTTAGACATGCAAGAGACCCAGTACTTC. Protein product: CASSLDMQETQYF. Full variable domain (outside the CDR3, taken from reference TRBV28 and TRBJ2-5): DVKVTQSSRYLVKRTGEKVFLECVQDMDHENMFWYRQDPGLGLRLIYFSYDVKMKEKGDIPEGYSVSREKKERFSLILESASTNQTSMYLCASSLDMQETQYFGPGTRLLVL.

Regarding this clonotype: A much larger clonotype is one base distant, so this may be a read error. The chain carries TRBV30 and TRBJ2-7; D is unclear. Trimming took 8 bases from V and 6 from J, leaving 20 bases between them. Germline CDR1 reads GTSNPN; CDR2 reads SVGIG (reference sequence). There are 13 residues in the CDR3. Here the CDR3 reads CAGKVVTDGEQYF. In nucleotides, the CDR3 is TGTGCCGGGAAAGTTGTAACCGACGGCGAGCAGTACTTC.

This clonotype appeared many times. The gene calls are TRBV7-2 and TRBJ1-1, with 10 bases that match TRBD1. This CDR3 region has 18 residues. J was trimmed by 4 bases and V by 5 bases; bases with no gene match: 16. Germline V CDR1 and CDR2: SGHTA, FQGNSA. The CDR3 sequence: CASSPRIAWDRGFTEAFF. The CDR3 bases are TGTGCCAGCAGCCCCAGAATCGCCTGGGACAGGGGTTTCACTGAAGCTTTCTTT.

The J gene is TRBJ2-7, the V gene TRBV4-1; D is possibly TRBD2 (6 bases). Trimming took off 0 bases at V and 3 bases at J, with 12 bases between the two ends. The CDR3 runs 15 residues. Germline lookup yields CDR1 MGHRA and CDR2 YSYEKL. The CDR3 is CASSQDGGIFYEQYF. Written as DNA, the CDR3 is TGCGCCAGCAGCCAAGACGGCGGGATTTTCTACGAGCAGTACTTC.

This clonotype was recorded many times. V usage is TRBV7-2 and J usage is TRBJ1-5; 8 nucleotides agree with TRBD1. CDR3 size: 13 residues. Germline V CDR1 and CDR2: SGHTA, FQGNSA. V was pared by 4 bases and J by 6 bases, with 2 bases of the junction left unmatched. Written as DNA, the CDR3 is TGTGCCAGCAGCTCTGGACAGGGTCAGCCCCAGCATTTT. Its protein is CASSSGQGQPQHF.

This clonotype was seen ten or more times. The CDR3 DNA reads TGCAGTGCTGTCCTAGCGAGAGGGGAGACCCAGTACTTC. This translates into CSAVLARGETQYF. This sequence joins TRBV20-1 and TRBJ2-5; maybe TRBD2 (6 bases). Germline assignment: CDR1 DFQATT and CDR2 SNEGSKA (reference sequence). The V end was cut by 5 bases, the J end by 5 bases, with 15 bases between. This CDR3 comprises 13 residues.

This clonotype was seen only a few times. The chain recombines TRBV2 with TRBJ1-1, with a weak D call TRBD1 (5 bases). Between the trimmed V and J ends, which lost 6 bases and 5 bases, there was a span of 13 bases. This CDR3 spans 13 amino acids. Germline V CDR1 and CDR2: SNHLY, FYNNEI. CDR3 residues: CASSGGLDTEAFF. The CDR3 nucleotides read TGTGCCAGCAGCGGGGGTTTGGATACTGAAGCTTTCTTT.

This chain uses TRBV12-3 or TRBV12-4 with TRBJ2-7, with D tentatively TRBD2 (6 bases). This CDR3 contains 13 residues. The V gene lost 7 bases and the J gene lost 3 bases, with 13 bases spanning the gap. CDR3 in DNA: TGTGCCAGCACGAGGGGAGGCGGCTACGAGCAGTACTTC. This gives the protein CASTRGGGYEQYF.

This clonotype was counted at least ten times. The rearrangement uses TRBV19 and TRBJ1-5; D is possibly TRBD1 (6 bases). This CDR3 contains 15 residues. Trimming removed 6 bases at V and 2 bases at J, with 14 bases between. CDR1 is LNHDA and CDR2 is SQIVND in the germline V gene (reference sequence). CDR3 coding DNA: TGTGCCAGTAGAGCAGGGGTTTTAGGCAATCAGCCCCAGCATTTT. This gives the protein CASRAGVLGNQPQHF.

The CDR3, as DNA: TGTGCCAGCAGCCCCCTCCCTCGGTCAGCGGGAGACCACGAGCAGTACTTC. Translating gives CASSPLPRSAGDHEQYF. The chain carries TRBV7-3 and TRBJ2-7; 8 bases are shared with TRBD2. Germline assignment: CDR1 SGHTA and CDR2 FQGTGA. V was pared by 5 bases and J by 5 bases, with 17 bases of the junction left unmatched. The CDR3 runs to 17 residues.